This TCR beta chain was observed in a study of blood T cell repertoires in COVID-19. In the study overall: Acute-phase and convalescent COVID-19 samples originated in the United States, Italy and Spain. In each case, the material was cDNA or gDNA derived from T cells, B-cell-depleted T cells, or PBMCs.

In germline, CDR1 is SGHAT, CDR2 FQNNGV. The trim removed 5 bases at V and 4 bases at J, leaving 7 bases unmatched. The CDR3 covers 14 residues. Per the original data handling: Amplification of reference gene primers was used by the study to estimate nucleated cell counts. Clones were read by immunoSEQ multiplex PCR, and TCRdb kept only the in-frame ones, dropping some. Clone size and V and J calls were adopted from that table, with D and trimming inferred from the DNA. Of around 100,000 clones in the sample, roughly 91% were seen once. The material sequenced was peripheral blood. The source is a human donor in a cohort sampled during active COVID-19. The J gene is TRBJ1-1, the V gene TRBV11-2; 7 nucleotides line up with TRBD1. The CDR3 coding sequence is TGTGCCAGCAGCCGACAGGGATCTGGCACTGAAGCTTTCTTT. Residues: CASSRQGSGTEAFF.